These 3 T cell receptor beta chains share one sample of origin, sequenced in a study of human T cells and chemical hapten exposure. TCRdb re-called the RACE reads with MiXCR, one entry per CDR3 protein. Here the sample spans some 15,000 distinct CDR3 sequences, 16% being singletons. Time point described: patch test 1, 2 weeks after DPC sensitization. As for treatment: therapeutic diphenylcyclopropenone sensitization with weekly scalp DPC. Here the sequenced sample was whole blood, taken in connection with sensitization to the hapten diphenylcyclopropenone (DPC). The receptors were gathered from a woman younger than 45 with alopecia areata. Some clones in this sample may be carry-over from other donors' samples.

By frequency in the sample, this clonotype is medium-sized (0.01 to 0.1%). V usage is TRBV12-3 or TRBV12-4 and J usage is TRBJ1-1; D gene ambiguous. This CDR3 region has 14 residues. V was clipped by 0 bases and J by 1 base, with 6 bases between them. The CDR3 DNA sequence: TGTGCCAGCAGTTTAGCCCGACAGAACACTGAAGCTTTCTTT. Protein sequence: CASSLARQNTEAFF.

In this sample, this clonotype turned up many times. V and J are TRBV29-1 and TRBJ2-1; 10 positions match TRBD2. V lost 5 bases and J lost 5; bases outside the gene matches: 6. The CDR3 is made up of 14 amino acids. CDR1 is SQVTM, CDR2 ANQGSEA, per germline. CDR3 nucleotides: TGCAGCGTTATAAGCGGGGGGGTAAACAATGAGCAGTTCTTC. Protein product: CSVISGGVNNEQFF.

This clonotype was recorded at least ten times. J is TRBJ2-2 and V is TRBV12-3 or TRBV12-4; no clear D. V was trimmed by 3 bases and J by 6 bases, leaving 5 bases between them. This CDR3 spans 12 amino acids. CDR3 sequence (DNA): TGTGCCAGCAGTTTTAAAGCCGGGGAGCTGTTTTTT. This sequence encodes CASSFKAGELFF.